This T cell receptor beta chain emerged from a study of CD8 T cells in Susac syndrome (dated by TCRdb to the late 2010s). For the study in its entirety: Whether CD8+ T cell activation and differentiation in Susac syndrome was antigen driven was tested using repertoire sequencing. Broad study findings and their caveats: The number of individuals in the TCR sequencing and HLA analysis was recognized as being relatively small.

Peripheral blood CD8+ and CD4+ T cells from healthy donors, Susac syndrome patients and multiple sclerosis patients were profiled by high-throughput TCR beta sequencing. Healthy donors were included as age- and sex-matched controls. CD8+ TEMRA cells were enriched by FACS, while bulk CD8+ and CD4+ T cells were purified by magnetic negative isolation. Blood was collected in EDTA tubes and processed within 24 hours, with PBMCs isolated through density gradient centrifugation. PBMCs destined for TCR sequencing were cryopreserved in liquid nitrogen and later thawed in a 37 °C water bath. The sorted or isolated CD4+, CD8+ and CD8+ TEMRA cells reached a purity of at least 90%. From the cysteine through the phenylalanine, the CDR3 covers 14 amino acids. Only CDR3 DNA is held: 42 bases, read in frame from base 1. Between the V and J ends, shortened by 6 bases and 1 base respectively, the junction contains 10 bases. CDR1 is given as MNHEY and CDR2 as SMNVEV, both from the germline V gene (reference sequence).

Regarding this clonotype: What this receptor recognizes is not known. One base away there is no much larger clone; base qualities are not given.

RNA was extracted using the RNeasy kit, and 0.5 to 1 microgram was reverse transcribed with random hexamers. The immunoSEQ multiplex PCR assay, covering 54 Vbeta and 13 Jbeta segments, was used to amplify TCR beta CDR3 regions. PCR amplification bias was corrected by using a synthetic template baseline for primer optimization and computational correction. Per the authors' processing: Reads were assigned to V, D and J genes according to IMGT and analyzed in immunoSEQ Analyzer, with only productive sequences retained. Clonality was calculated as one minus the Shannon entropy normalized by log2 of the number of productive unique sequences. For each patient and control, public and private clones were evaluated among the 100 most prevalent clones. Clones were defined as Susac-specific if absent from the healthy and MS cohorts, from under 1,200 published viral clones and from other ImmuneACCESS disease sequences. TCRdb cleaned the public reads at Q25 with fastp, built clones with MiXCR and kept in-frame beta chains. Every distinct CDR3 protein forms one entry, paired with its most common genes and DNA. The authors' filters were not applied to this entry. In this sample the table shows approximately 150,000 distinct CDR3 sequences, approximately 93% of which occur a single time. Roughly 0.083% of the sample rests with the top ten.

The specimen was CD4+ T cells from PBMCs. The receptor was isolated from a human donor in good health. The chain couples TRBV27 to TRBJ1-5; possibly the D gene is TRBD1, per 5 matching bases. At the DNA level, the sequence is TGTGCCAGCAGGAACCGGGACAGCAATCAGCCCCAGCATTTT. Its protein reads: CASRNRDSNQPQHF.